This T cell receptor (beta chain) was sequenced in a study of T cell changes during pregnancy in multiple sclerosis. Here immunoSEQ multiplex PCR was the method, and the copy in TCRdb shows in-frame clones only, minus some. Of some 80,000 clones in the sample, about 95% were seen once. The V gene lost 2 bases and the J gene lost 5 bases, with 11 bases spanning the gap. The CDR3 runs to 14 residues. The germline gives CDR1 SGDLS, CDR2 YYNGEE. The chain couples TRBV9 to TRBJ2-1; D possibly corresponds to TRBD1 (5 bases). Sample: peripheral blood, taken in the second trimester of pregnancy. This receptor was taken from a female donor with multiple sclerosis, enrolled in a pregnancy study. For the CDR3, the DNA is TGTGCCAGCAGCGTTTCAGGGTTCCACAATGAGCAGTTCTTC. This sequence encodes CASSVSGFHNEQFF.